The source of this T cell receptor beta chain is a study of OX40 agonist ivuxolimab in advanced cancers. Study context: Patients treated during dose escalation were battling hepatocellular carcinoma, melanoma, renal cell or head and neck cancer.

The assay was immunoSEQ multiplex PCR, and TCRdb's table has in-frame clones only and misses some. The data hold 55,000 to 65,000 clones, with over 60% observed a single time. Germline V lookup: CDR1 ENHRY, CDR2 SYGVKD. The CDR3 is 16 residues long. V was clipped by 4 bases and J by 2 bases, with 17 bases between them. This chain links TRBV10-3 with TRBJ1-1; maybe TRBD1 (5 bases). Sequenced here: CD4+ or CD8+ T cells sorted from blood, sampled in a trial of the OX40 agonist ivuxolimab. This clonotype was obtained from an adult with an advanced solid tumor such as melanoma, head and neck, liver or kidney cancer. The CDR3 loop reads CAISGGQGLSNTEAFF. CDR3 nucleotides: TGTGCCATCAGTGGAGGTCAGGGCCTCTCTAACACTGAAGCTTTCTTT.